This TCR beta chain was observed in a study of OX40 agonist ivuxolimab in advanced cancers. Regarding the research as a whole: Ivuxolimab was an agonistic, fully human IgG2 monoclonal antibody directed against OX40 (CD134), a costimulatory receptor. Intravenous ivuxolimab was administered to patients every 2 weeks at six dose levels: 0.01, 0.1, 0.3, 1.5, 3 and 10 mg/kg. Among the 50 to 55 dose-escalation patients, about 20 had hepatocellular carcinoma, 15 melanoma, 9 renal cell carcinoma and 9 head and neck cancer. In the dose-escalation cohort, 75% to 85% of patients were male, and the mean age was 60 years with a range of about 20 to 90. Prior anti-PD-1, anti-PD-L1 or anti-CTLA-4 therapy was permitted, and checkpoint inhibitors had been received by less than 45% of dose-escalation patients. Partial responses occurred in three dose-escalation patients: two with cutaneous melanoma and one with hepatocellular carcinoma. Peripheral TCRbeta sequencing was intended to test whether TCR sequence diversity was altered and clonal T-cell expansion was caused by ivuxolimab. The paper reports the monotherapy dose-escalation portion (N of about 54 patients) of the phase I ivuxolimab trial. Results and caveats for the whole study, not just this receptor: At doses of 0.1 to 3.0 mg/kg, clonal expansion of both CD4+ and CD8+ blood T cells was observed from baseline to week 6. After ivuxolimab, CD8+ T cells had more expanded clones than CD4+ T cells on average. Low levels of normalized T-cell clonal expansion were also seen in some nonresponding patients. In partial responders in the 0.1-3.0 mg/kg groups, normalized peripheral clonal expansion was found to be among the lowest, especially among CD8+ T cells. Which antigens the clonally expanded peripheral T cells were specific for was not determined.

To sequence the TCRbeta CDR3 region, genomic DNA was isolated from the sorted cells. The immunoSEQ Assay was used for sequencing of TCRbeta CDR3 regions. TCRdb's version of the immuneACCESS table is confined to in-frame rearrangements and falls short of the full clone set. An unresolved V gene accounts for under half of the shortfall where checked; the remainder is of unknown origin. The sample includes roughly 92,000 clones, with under 85% observed a single time. Around 5% of the sample is taken by the ten largest. A word on this clone: The target of this receptor is not known. The sample holds no much larger clone one base away, and base qualities are not on file.

Its CDR3 holds 15 amino acids, cysteine through phenylalanine. Only CDR3 DNA remains: 45 bases, in frame from the first base. V is clipped by 2 bases and J by 1 base, and the sequence between their germline boundaries is 12 bases long. The germline V gene specifies SGDLS as CDR1 and YYNGEE as CDR2. The trial excluded patients who had a history of autoimmune disease or were on systemic immunosuppression. Peripheral blood for TCR sequencing was drawn from every dose cohort at baseline, at cycle 4 day 1 and at cycle 7 day 1. Samples came from an open-label, multicenter, first-in-human phase I dose-escalation trial of ivuxolimab. Adults with locally advanced or metastatic melanoma, renal cell, hepatocellular, or head and neck squamous cell carcinoma were enrolled in the trial. Before TCR sequencing, CD4+ and CD8+ T cells were separately sorted from peripheral blood.

The sample consisted of CD4+ or CD8+ T cells sorted from blood, taken in a trial of the OX40 agonist ivuxolimab. The TCR comes from an adult with an advanced solid tumor such as melanoma, head and neck, liver or kidney cancer. The sequence links TRBV9 to TRBJ1-1, with no D gene named confidently. The DNA is TGTGCCAGCAGCGTCAATCCCGGGCAGAACACTGAAGCTTTCTTT. Translated, it gives CASSVNPGQNTEAFF.